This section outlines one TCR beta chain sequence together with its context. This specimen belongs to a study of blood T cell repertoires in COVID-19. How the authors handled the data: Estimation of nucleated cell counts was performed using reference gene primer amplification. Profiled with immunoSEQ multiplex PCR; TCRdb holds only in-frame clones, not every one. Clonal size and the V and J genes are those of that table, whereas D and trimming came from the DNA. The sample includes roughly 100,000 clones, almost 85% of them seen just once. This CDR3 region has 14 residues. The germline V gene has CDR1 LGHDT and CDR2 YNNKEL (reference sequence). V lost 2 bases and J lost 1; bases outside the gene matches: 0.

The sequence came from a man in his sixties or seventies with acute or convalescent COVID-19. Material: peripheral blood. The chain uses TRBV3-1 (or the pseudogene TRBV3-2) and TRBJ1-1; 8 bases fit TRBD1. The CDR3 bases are TGTGCCAGCAGCCAAACAGGGGGGAACACTGAAGCTTTCTTT. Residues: CASSQTGGNTEAFF.